The next 9 T cell receptor beta chains were all read from a single sample in a study of T-cell memory formation after mild COVID-19. One entry per CDR3 protein, called by TCRdb with MiXCR from the 5' RACE reads. The data contain 150,000 to 200,000 distinct CDR3 sequences, 10% to 15% of them singletons. Sequencing input: PBMCs or a T cell subset sorted from them (not recorded which). All receptors derive from a man aged 18 to 29 who had mild COVID-19 (a few samples of this study predate the infection). Cell type and time point are not known.

This clonotype has a handful of counts. The V call is TRBV7-2, the J call TRBJ2-7; tentatively, D is TRBD2 (5 bases). CDR3 length: 21 amino acids. From germline, CDR1 is SGHTA and CDR2 FQGNSA. Trimming removed 2 bases at V and 0 bases at J, with 29 bases between. In DNA form, the CDR3 reads TGTGCCAGCAGCTTATTTTACTCGGTTAACCAGTACGGAGGATTCTCCTACGAGCAGTACTTC. This sequence encodes CASSLFYSVNQYGGFSYEQYF.

The chain recombines TRBV10-3 with TRBJ2-3, with TRBD2 identical over 8 bases. The germline CDR1 and CDR2 sequences are ENHRY and SYGVKD. The CDR3 is 13 residues long. Trimming cost V 6 bases and J 3 bases; bases outside gene matches: 2. The CDR3 nucleotides are TGTGCCATCAGGGGCGGGGGGACAGATACGCAGTATTTT. Its translation is CAIRGGGTDTQYF.

This chain uses TRBV9 with TRBJ1-2; no reliable D call. The ends were cut back, 2 bases at V and 3 bases at J, with 8 bases in the middle. The CDR3 length is 13 residues. Germline V lookup: CDR1 SGDLS, CDR2 YYNGEE. The CDR3 DNA reads TGTGCCAGCAGCGTCCGACAAGACTATGGCTACACCTTC. It specifies CASSVRQDYGYTF. Full variable domain (missing parts from reference TRBV9 and TRBJ1-2): DSGVTQTPKHLITATGQRVTLRCSPRSGDLSVYWYQQSLDQGLQFLIQYYNGEERAKGNILERFSAQQFPDLHSELNLSSLELGDSALYFCASSVRQDYGYTFGSGTRLTVV.

This clonotype was counted between two and nine times. V gene TRBV27 combines with J gene TRBJ1-5, with D tentatively TRBD1 (6 bases). The CDR3 extends over 14 amino acids. V was shortened by 6 bases and J by 4 bases, with 13 bases between the two germline ends. CDR1 MNHEY and CDR2 SMNVEV come from the germline V gene (reference sequence). The CDR3 is CASRDTGYNQPQHF. Here the CDR3 DNA reads TGTGCCAGCAGGGACACAGGGTATAATCAGCCCCAGCATTTT.

This clonotype was picked up a small number of times. The chain recombines TRBV24-1 with TRBJ2-5, with D unclear. The V end was cut by 4 bases, the J end by 4 bases, with 12 bases between. CDR3 length: 14 amino acids. CDR1 KGHDR and CDR2 SFDVKD come from the germline V gene. This CDR3 reads CATSEGSRRETQYF. CDR3 sequence (DNA): TGTGCCACCAGTGAAGGTAGCCGGCGAGAGACCCAGTACTTC.

This clonotype was counted a few times. The CDR3 protein is CASRGQDVSYNSPLHF. CDR3 sequence (DNA): TGTGCCAGCAGGGGACAGGATGTCTCCTATAATTCACCCCTCCACTTT. The chain recombines TRBV7-2 with TRBJ1-6; TRBD1 matches 8 bases. Germline V gene sequence: CDR1 SGHTA, CDR2 FQGNSA. CDR3 length equals 16 residues. Trimming at V came to 6 bases and at J to 0 bases, leaving 4 bases not matched to a gene.

This clonotype was seen repeatedly, ten times or more. This chain links TRBV7-2 with TRBJ2-3; 9 nucleotides match TRBD2. This CDR3 region has 16 residues. Trimming at V came to 5 bases and at J to 5 bases, leaving 11 bases not matched to a gene. Germline CDR1 SGHTA, CDR2 FQGNSA. CDR3 sequence (DNA): TGTGCCAGCAGCCGAGGGCCTAGCGGGACGGGAGATACGCAGTATTTT. It yields the protein CASSRGPSGTGDTQYF.

The rearrangement joins TRBV5-1 to TRBJ1-5, with 7 positions matching TRBD1. CDR3 length: 13 amino acids. J gave up 8 bases and V 4 bases, and 6 bases lay outside the gene matches. Germline CDR1 and CDR2: SGHRS and YFSETQ. DNA for the CDR3: TGCGCCAGCAGCATTGGACAGGCGGAGCCCCAGCATTTT. Translated, it gives CASSIGQAEPQHF.

The chain recombines TRBV3-1 with TRBJ1-5; TRBD1 is a possible D gene (6 bases). This CDR3 is built from 15 residues. Germline V gives CDR1 LGHDT, CDR2 YNNKEL (reference sequence). V was shortened by 3 bases and J by 3 bases, with 12 bases between the two germline ends. CDR3 loop: CASSQDTGINQPQHF. As DNA, the CDR3 is TGTGCCAGCAGCCAGGATACAGGGATCAATCAGCCCCAGCATTTT.